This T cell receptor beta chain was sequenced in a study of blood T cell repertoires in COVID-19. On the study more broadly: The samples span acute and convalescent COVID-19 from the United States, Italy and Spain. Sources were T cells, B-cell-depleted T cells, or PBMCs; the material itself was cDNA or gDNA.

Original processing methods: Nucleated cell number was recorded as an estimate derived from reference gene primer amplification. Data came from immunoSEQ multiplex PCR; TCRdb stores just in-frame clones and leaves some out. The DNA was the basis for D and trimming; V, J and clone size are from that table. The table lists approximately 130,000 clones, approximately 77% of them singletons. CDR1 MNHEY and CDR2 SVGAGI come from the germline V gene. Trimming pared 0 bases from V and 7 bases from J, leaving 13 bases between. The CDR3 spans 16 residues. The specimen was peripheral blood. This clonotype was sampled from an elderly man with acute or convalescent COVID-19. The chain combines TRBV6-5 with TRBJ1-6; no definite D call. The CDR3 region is CASSYSMGTSNSPLHF. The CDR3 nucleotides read TGTGCCAGCAGTTACTCAATGGGAACTAGCAATTCACCCCTCCACTTT.